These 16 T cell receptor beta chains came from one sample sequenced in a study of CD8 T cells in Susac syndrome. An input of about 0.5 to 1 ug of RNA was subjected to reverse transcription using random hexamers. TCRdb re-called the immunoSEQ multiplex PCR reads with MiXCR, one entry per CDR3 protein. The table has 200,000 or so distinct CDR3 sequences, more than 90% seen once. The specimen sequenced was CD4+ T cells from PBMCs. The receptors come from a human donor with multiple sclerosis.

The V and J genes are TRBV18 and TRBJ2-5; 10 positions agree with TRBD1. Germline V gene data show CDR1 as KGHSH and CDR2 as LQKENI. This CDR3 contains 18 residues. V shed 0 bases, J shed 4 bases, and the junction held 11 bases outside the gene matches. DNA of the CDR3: TGTGCCAGCTCACCACCGACGTGGACCGGGACAGGGGCAGAGACCCAGTACTTC. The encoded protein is CASSPPTWTGTGAETQYF.

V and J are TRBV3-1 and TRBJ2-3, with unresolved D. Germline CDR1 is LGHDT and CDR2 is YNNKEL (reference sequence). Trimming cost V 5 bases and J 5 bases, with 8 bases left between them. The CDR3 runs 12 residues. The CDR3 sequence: CASSSWVDTQYF. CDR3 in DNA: TGTGCCAGCAGCTCGTGGGTAGATACGCAGTATTTT.

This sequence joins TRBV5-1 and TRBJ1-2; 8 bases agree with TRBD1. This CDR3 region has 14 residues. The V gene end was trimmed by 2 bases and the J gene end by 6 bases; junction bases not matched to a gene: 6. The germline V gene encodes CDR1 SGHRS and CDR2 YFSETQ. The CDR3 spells CASSFDGQGDGYTF. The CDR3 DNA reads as TGCGCCAGCAGCTTCGATGGACAGGGAGATGGCTACACCTTC.

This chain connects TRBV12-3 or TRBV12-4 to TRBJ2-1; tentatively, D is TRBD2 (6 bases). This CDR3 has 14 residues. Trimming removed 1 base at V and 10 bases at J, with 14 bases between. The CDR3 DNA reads TGTGCCAGCAGTTTAGGCCCTTTTGCGGGGGAGCAGTTCTTC. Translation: CASSLGPFAGEQFF.

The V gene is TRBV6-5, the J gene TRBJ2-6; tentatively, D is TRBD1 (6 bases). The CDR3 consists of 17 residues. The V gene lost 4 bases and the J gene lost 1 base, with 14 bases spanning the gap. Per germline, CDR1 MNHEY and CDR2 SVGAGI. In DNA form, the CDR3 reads TGTGCCAGCAGTTTCTTCAACCAGGGGTCTGGGGCCAACGTCCTGACTTTC. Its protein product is CASSFFNQGSGANVLTF.

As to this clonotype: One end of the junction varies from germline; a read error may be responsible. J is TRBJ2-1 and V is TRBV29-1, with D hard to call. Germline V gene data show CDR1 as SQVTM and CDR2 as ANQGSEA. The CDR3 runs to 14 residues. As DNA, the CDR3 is TGCAGCGTGGAAGACCACTTCTCCTACAATGAGCAGTTCTTC. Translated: CSVEDHFSYNEQFF.

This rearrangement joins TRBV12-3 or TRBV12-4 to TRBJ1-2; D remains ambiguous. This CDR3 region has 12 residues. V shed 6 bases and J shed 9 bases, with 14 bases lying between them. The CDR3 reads CASSLNRRRYTF. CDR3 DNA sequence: TGTGCCAGCAGCCTGAATCGGAGGCGCTACACCTTC.

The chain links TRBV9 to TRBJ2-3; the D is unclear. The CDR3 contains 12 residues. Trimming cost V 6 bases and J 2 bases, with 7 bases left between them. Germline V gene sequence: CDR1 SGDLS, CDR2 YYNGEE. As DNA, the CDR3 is TGTGCCAGCAACCGAGACACAGATACGCAGTATTTT. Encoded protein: CASNRDTDTQYF. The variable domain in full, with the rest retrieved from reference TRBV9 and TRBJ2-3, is DSGVTQTPKHLITATGQRVTLRCSPRSGDLSVYWYQQSLDQGLQFLIQYYNGEERAKGNILERFSAQQFPDLHSELNLSSLELGDSALYFCASNRDTDTQYFGPGTRLTVL.

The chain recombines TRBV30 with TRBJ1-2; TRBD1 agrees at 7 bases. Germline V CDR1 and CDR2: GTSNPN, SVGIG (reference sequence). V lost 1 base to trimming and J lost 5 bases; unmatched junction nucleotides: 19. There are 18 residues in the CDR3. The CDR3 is CAWSDLLRDRFLDYGYTF. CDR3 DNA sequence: TGTGCCTGGAGTGATCTACTAAGGGACAGATTTCTAGATTATGGCTACACCTTC.

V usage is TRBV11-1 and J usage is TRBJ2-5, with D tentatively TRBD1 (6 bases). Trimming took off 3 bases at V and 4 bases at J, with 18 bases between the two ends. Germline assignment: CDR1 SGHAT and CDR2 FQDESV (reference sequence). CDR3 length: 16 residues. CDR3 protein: CASSLGSGQLRETQYF. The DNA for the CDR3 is TGTGCCAGCAGCTTGGGTTCAGGACAGCTTCGAGAGACCCAGTACTTC.

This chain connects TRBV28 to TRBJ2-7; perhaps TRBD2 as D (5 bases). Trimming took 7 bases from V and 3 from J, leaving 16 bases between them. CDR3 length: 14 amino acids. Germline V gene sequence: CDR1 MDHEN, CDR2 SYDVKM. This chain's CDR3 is CASTLGGFGYEQYF. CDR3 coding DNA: TGTGCCAGCACTCTAGGAGGTTTCGGCTACGAGCAGTACTTC.

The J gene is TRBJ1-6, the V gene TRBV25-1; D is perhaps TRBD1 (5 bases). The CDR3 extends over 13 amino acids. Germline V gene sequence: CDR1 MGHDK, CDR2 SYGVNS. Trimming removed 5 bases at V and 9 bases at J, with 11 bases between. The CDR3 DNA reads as TGTGCCAGCAGTTCCCACGGGGGTTCACCCCTCCACTTT. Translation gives CASSSHGGSPLHF.

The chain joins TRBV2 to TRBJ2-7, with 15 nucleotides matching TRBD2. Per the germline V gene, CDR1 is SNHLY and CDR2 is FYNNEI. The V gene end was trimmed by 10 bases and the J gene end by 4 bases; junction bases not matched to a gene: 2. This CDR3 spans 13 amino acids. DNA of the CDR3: TGTGCCACCGGGACTAGCGGGGGGTACGAGCAGTACTTC. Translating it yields CATGTSGGYEQYF.

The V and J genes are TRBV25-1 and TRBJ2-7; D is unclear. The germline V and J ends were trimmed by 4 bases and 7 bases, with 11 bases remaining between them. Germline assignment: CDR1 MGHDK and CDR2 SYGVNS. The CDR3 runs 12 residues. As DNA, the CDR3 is TGTGCCAGCAGTGCCGACCCTAGGGAGCAGTACTTC. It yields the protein CASSADPREQYF.

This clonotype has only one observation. DNA of the CDR3: TGTGCCAGCAGCCTTAGCTCGGGTACCCAAGAGACCCAGTACTTC. This codes for CASSLSSGTQETQYF. The J gene is TRBJ2-5, the V gene TRBV9, with no clear D. Germline V gene sequence: CDR1 SGDLS, CDR2 YYNGEE. V shed 4 bases and J shed 1 base, with 14 bases lying between them. The CDR3 runs 15 residues.

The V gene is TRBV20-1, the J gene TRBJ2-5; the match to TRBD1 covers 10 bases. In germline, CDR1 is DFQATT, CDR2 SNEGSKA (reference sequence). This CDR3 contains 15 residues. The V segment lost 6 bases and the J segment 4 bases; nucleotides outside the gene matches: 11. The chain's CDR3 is CSAPPDRGRRETQYF. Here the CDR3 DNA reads TGCAGTGCCCCCCCTGACAGGGGGCGGCGAGAGACCCAGTACTTC.